This T cell receptor beta chain was profiled in a study of T-cell reconstitution after alpha-beta-depleted transplantation in children (dated by TCRdb to 2015 to 2016). Background on the whole study: T-cell immune reconstitution after TCRalphabeta/CD19-depleted allogeneic hematopoietic cell transplantation in children was quantitatively tracked in the study by means of TCR repertoire profiling.

V is clipped by 4 bases and J by 0 bases, and the sequence between their germline boundaries is 7 bases long. Taken from the germline V gene, the CDR1 and CDR2 loops are MDHEN and SYDVKM. The CDR3 goes from the cysteine to the phenylalanine over 14 residues. Solely the CDR3 DNA is kept, with 42 bases framed from the first base. Broader findings and caveats from the paper: In some patients, the high TCRbeta diversity seen at day 60 was put down to recipient T cells and intrathymic progenitors that had survived conditioning. About two months after transplant, the apparently early recovery of alphabetaT-cell counts reportedly depended on just several hundred clones that had expanded rapidly and came from non-depleted graft cells. Over subsequent months, a decline in hyperexpanded clone frequencies was noted, and after one year, T-cell counts and TCRbeta diversity were mostly ascribed to newly produced T cells.

Libraries were built with PCR. Data came from an Illumina HiSeq 2500. To normalize quantification of the TCRbeta repertoire, the TCR libraries were built with molecular barcoding that relied on unique molecular identifiers. Using fastp trimming at Q25 and MiXCR clonotype assembly, TCRdb reanalyzed the public sequencing data and kept in-frame beta chains. Rows are unified per CDR3 protein, each entry keeping the most common DNA and genes. The sample records around 420,000 distinct CDR3 sequences, 16% of which are singletons. The ten largest clones capture roughly 29% of the sample. Of note for this clonotype: This receptor's antigen is unknown. No base quality values were provided; no much bigger clone lies one nucleotide off.

Explained via the paper, the treatment or condition label denotes: allogeneic hematopoietic cell transplantation with graft depleted of TCRalphabeta T cells and CD19 B cells. The transplant recipients were children given TCRalphabeta/CD19-depleted allogeneic hematopoietic cell grafts. The sample consisted of PBMCs, mostly from graft donor cells, taken 360 days after TCRalphabeta/CD19-depleted stem cell transplant. The V and J segments used are TRBV28 and TRBJ2-1; the D gene identity is not certain. This clonotype was obtained from a boy less than two years old who had a stem cell transplant for Wiskott-Aldrich syndrome, so the T cells may come from the graft donor. The DNA reads as follows: TGTGCCAGCAGTTGGGGATCCTCCTACAATGAGCAGTTCTTC. This is translated as CASSWGSSYNEQFF.